This T cell receptor beta chain was sequenced during a study of early T cells in non-severe SARS-CoV-2 infection. Study-level information: It was bulk RNA from unsorted whole blood that was sequenced, and the chains were unpaired.

The CDR3 loop spans 11 amino acids. Germline CDR1 is SGHTA and CDR2 is FQGNSA. Tagging with unique molecular identifiers was applied to individual cDNA molecules. TCRdb re-called the 5' RACE reads with MiXCR, one entry per CDR3 protein. The sample carries tens of thousands of distinct CDR3 sequences, around 12% recorded once. Ten or more counts support this clonotype. A read error may produce the germline difference seen at one junction end. This chain connects TRBV7-2 to TRBJ2-1, with TRBD2 identical over 8 bases. The sequencing here drew on whole blood, taken at baseline. The TCR originated in an adult who was a healthcare worker with PCR-confirmed SARS-CoV-2 infection or an uninfected control (not recorded which). CDR3 loop: CASSAGREGVF. DNA of the CDR3: TGTGCCAGCAGCGCGGGACGGGAGGGAGTCTTC.